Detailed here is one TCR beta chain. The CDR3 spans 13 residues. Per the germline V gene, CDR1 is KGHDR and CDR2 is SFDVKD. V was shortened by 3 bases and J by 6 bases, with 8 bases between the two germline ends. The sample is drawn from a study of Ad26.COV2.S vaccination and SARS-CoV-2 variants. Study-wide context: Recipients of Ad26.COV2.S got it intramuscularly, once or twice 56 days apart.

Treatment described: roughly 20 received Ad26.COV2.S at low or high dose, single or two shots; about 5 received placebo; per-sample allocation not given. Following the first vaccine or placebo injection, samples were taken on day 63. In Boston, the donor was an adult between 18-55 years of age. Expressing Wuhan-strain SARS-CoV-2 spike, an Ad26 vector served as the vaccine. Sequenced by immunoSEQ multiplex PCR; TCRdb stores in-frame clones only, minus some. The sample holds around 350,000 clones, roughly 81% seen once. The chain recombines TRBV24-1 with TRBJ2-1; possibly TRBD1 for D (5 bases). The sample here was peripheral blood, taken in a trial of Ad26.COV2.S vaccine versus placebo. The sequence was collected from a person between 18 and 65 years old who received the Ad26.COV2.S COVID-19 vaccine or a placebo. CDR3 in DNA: TGTGCCACCAGTGATGAGACAGTCAATGAGCAGTTCTTC. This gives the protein CATSDETVNEQFF.